This TCR beta chain was sequenced for a study of blood T cell repertoires in COVID-19. Study summary: Italy, Spain and the United States were the sources of the convalescent and acute COVID-19 samples.

CDR3 length equals 13 residues. The V end was cut by 4 bases, the J end by 7 bases, with 10 bases between. Original analysis: Estimated nucleated cell counts came from reference gene primer amplification. Method: immunoSEQ multiplex PCR; TCRdb's copy keeps in-frame clones and lacks some. Clone size and V and J calls were adopted from that table, with D and trimming inferred from the DNA. Found here are 130,000 or so clones, 80% to 90% of them singletons; the top ten hold about 2.6%. Across 20 to 25 US areas, participants ranged in age from about 18 to 100 years. The clonotype originates from a man aged 40-55 years with acute COVID-19. Material: PBMCs or T cells enriched from blood (not recorded which). This sequence joins TRBV12-3 or TRBV12-4 and TRBJ1-4; D unresolved. The CDR3 region is CASSSQEGEKLFF. As DNA, the CDR3 is TGTGCCAGCAGTTCCCAGGAGGGTGAAAAACTGTTTTTT.